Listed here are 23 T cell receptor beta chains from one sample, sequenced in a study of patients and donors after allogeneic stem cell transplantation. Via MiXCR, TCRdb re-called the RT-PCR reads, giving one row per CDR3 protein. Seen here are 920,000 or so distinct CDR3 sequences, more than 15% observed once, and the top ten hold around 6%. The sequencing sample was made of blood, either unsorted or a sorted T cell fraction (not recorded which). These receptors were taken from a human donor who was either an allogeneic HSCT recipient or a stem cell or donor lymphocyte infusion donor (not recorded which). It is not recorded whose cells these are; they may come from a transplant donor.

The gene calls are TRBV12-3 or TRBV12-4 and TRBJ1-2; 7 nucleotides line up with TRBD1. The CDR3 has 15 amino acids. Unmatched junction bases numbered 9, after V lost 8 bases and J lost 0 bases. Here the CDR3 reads CASYRQGLSNYGYTF. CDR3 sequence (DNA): TGTGCCAGCTATCGACAGGGCCTCTCTAACTATGGCTACACCTTC.

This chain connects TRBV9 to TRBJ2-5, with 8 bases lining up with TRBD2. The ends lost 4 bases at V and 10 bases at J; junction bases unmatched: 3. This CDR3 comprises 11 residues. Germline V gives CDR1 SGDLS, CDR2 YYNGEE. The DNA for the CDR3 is TGTGCCAGCAGCCCGGGGGGGGTCCAGTACTTC. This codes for CASSPGGVQYF.

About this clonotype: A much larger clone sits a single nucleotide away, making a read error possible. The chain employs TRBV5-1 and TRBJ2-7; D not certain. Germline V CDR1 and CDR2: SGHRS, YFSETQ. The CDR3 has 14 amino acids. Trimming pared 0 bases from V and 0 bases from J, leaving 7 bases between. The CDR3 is CASSLDSTSYEQYF. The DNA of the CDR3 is TGCGCCAGCAGCTTGGACAGCACCTCCTACGAGCAGTACTTC.

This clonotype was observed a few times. This chain's CDR3 is CASSVDASGGLQETQYF. The CDR3 DNA follows: TGTGCCAGCAGCGTAGATGCTAGCGGGGGGCTTCAAGAGACCCAGTACTTC. V and J are TRBV9 and TRBJ2-5; 11 bases align to TRBD2. Trimming at V came to 0 bases and at J to 2 bases, leaving 6 bases not matched to a gene. This CDR3 has 17 residues. Looked up from germline, CDR1 is SGDLS and CDR2 is YYNGEE.

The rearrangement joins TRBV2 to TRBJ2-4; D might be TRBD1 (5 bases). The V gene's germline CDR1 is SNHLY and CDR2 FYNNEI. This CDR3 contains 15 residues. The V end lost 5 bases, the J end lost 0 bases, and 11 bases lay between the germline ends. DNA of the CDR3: TGTGCCAGCAGTACTACGACAGTAGCCAAAAACATTCAGTACTTC. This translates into CASSTTTVAKNIQYF.

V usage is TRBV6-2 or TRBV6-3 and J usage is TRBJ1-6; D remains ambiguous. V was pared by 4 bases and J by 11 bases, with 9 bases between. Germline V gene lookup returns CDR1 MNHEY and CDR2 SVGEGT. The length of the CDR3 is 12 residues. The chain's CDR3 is CASSWGMPPLHF. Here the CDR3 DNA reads TGTGCCAGCAGTTGGGGAATGCCACCCCTCCACTTT.

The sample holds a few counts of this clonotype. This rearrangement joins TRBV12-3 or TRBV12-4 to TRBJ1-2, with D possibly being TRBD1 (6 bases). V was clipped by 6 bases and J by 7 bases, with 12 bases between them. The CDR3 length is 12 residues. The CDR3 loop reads CASRLTGTGYTF. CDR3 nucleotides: TGTGCCAGCAGGCTTACAGGGACTGGCTACACCTTC.

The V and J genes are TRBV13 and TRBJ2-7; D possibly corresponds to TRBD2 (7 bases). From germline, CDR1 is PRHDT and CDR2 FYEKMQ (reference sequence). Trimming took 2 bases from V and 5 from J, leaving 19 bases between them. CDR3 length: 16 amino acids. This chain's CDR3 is CASSLRSGGADHEQYF. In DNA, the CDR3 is TGTGCCAGCAGCTTACGGTCGGGGGGCGCCGACCACGAGCAGTACTTC.

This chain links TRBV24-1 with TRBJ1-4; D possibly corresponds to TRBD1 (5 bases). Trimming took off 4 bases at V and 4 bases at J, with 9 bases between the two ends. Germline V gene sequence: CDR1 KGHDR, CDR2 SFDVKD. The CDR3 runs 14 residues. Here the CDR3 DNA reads TGTGCCACCAGTGAGGGCGGGGGTAATGAAAAACTGTTTTTT. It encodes CATSEGGGNEKLFF.

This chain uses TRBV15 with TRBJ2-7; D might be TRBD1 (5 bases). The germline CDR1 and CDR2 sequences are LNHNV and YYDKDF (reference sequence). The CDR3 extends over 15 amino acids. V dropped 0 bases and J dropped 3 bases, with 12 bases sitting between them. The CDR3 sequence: CATSREYSGNYEQYF. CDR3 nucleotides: TGTGCCACCAGCAGAGAGTATTCAGGGAACTACGAGCAGTACTTC.

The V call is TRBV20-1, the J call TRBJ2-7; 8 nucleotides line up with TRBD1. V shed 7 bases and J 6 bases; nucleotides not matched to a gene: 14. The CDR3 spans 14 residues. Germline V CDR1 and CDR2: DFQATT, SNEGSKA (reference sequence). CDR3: CSVVDGTGPAEQYF. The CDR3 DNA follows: TGCAGTGTCGTAGACGGGACAGGCCCCGCCGAGCAGTACTTC.

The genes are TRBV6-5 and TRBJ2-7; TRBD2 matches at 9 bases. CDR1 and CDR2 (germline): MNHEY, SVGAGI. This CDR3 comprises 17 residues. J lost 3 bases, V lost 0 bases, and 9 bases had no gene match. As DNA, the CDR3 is TGTGCCAGCAGTTACTCGGCTGGCGGGGGGGATCTCTACGAGCAGTACTTC. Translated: CASSYSAGGGDLYEQYF.

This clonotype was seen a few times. CDR3 sequence: CASSRNRDTDTQYF. The CDR3 nucleotides are TGTGCCAGCAGTCGGAACAGGGACACAGATACGCAGTATTTT. The rearrangement joins TRBV6-1 to TRBJ2-3; TRBD1 might be the D (6 bases). The length of the CDR3 is 14 residues. The V and J ends lost 5 bases and 2 bases respectively, with 11 bases between them. Per germline, CDR1 MNHNS and CDR2 SASEGT.

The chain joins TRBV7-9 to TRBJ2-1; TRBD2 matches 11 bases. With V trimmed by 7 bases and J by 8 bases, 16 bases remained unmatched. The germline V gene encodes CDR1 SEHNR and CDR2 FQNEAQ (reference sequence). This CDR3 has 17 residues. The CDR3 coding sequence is TGTGCCAGCACCAATACTTCGAGGACTAGCGGGTGGTATGAGCAGTTCTTC. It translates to CASTNTSRTSGWYEQFF.

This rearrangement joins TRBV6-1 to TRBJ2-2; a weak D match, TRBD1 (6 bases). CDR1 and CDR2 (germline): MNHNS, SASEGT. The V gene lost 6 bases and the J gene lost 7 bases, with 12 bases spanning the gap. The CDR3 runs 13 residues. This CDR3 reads CASRKQGGGELFF. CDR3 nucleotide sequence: TGTGCCAGCAGAAAACAGGGTGGCGGGGAGCTGTTTTTT.

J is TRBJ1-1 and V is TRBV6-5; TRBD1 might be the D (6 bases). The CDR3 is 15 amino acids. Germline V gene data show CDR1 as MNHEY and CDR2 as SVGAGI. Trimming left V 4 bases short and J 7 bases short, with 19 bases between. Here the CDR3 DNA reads TGTGCCAGCAGTTGGACCATACAGGGAGTGGATGAAGCTTTCTTT. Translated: CASSWTIQGVDEAFF.

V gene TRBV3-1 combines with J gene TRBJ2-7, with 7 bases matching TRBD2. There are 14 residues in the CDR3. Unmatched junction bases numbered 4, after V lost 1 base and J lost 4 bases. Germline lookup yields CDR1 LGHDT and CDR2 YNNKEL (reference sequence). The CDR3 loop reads CASSQGGAGYEQYF. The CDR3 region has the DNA TGTGCCAGCAGCCAAGGGGGAGCGGGGTACGAGCAGTACTTC.

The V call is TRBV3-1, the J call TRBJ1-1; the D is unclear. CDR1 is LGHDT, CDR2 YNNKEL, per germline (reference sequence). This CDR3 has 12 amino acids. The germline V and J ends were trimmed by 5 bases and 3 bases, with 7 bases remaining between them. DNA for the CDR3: TGTGCCAGCAGCAGTGTGGACACTGAAGCTTTCTTT. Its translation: CASSSVDTEAFF.

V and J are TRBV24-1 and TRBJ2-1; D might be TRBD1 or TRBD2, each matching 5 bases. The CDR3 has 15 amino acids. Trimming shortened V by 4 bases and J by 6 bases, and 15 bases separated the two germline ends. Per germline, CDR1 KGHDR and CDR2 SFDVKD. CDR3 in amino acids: CATSDPGTQINEQFF. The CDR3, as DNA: TGTGCCACCAGTGACCCCGGGACCCAGATCAATGAGCAGTTCTTC.

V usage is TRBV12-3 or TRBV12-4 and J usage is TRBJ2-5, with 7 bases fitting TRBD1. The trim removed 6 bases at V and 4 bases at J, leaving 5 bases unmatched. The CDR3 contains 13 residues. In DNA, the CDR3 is TGTGCCAGCAGCTGGAGACAGGGAGAGACCCAGTACTTC. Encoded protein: CASSWRQGETQYF.

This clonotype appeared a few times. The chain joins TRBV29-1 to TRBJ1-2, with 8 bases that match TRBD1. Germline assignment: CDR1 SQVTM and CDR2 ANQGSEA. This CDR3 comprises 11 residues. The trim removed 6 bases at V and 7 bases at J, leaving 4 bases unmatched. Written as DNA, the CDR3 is TGCAGCGTGGACAGGGTTGGTGGCTACACCTTC. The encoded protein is CSVDRVGGYTF.

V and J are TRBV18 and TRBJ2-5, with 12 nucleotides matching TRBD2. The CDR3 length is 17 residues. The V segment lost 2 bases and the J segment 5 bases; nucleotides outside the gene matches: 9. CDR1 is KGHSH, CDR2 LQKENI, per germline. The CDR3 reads CASSPNSGLAGLETQYF. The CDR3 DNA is TGTGCCAGCTCACCAAACAGCGGACTAGCGGGGTTGGAGACCCAGTACTTC.

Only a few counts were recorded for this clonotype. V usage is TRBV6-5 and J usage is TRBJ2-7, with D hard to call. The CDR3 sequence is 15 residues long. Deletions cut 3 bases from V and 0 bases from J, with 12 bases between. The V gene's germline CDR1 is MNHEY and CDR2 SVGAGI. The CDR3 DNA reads TGTGCCAGCAGTTATGTGGCTGCGTCCTCCTACGAGCAGTACTTC. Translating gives CASSYVAASSYEQYF.